This record concerns one T cell receptor (beta chain) sequence. The sample belongs to a study of blood T cell repertoires in COVID-19. Study-level information: Nucleic acid was either cDNA or gDNA, and it came from T cells, B-cell-depleted T cells, or PBMCs.

Trimming took 1 base from V and 9 from J, leaving 10 bases between them. The CDR3 sequence is 13 residues long. Germline values: CDR1 LGHDT, CDR2 YNNKEL (reference sequence). TCRdb's table, derived via immunoSEQ multiplex PCR, lists solely in-frame clones and lacks some. The table includes 95,000 to 100,000 clones, about four fifths detected once. V gene TRBV3-1 (or the pseudogene TRBV3-2) combines with J gene TRBJ2-1; D remains unclear. The clonotype comes from a woman aged 60-75 years with acute or convalescent COVID-19. The sample was peripheral blood. The CDR3 loop is CASSQGSIGEQFF. CDR3 coding DNA: TGTGCCAGCAGCCAAGGGTCGATCGGTGAGCAGTTCTTC.